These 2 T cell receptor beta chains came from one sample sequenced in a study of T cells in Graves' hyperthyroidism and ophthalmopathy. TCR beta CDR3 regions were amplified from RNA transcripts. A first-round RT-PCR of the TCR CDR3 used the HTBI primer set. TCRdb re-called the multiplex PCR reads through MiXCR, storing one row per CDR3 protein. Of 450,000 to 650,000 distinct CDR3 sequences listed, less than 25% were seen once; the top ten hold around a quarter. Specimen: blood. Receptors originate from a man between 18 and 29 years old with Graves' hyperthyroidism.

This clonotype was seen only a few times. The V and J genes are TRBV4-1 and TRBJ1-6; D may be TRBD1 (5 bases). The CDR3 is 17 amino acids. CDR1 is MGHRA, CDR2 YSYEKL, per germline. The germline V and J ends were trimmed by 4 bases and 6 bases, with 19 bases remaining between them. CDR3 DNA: TGCGCCAGCAGCCTACAGACCTCCGGGGCAGCTAATTCACCCCTCCACTTT. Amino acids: CASSLQTSGAANSPLHF.

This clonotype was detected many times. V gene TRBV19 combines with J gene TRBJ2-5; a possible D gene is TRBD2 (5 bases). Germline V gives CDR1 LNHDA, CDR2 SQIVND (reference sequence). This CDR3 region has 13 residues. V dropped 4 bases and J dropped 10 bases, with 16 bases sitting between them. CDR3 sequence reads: CASSSLRSGDQYF. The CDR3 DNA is TGTGCCAGTAGTAGCCTCCGATCCGGGGACCAGTACTTC.